These 28 T cell receptor beta chains were all obtained from the same sample, sequenced in a study of blood T cells in healthy people across ages. A second about 7 to 12 cycle PCR used barcoded and J-beta primers. TCRdb recomputed calls from the 5' RACE reads with MiXCR, one row per CDR3 protein. The repertoire holds around 1,000,000 distinct CDR3 sequences, with roughly two fifths as singletons. What was sequenced was blood. Every receptor here comes from a man between 18 and 35 years old in good health.

The V gene is TRBV12-3 or TRBV12-4, the J gene TRBJ1-3, with no clear D. There are 14 residues in the CDR3. Deletions cut 1 base from V and 4 bases from J, with 8 bases between. The CDR3 loop is CASSLEGPGNTIYF. The CDR3 bases are TGTGCCAGCAGTTTAGAGGGTCCGGGAAACACCATATATTTT.

This chain links TRBV3-1 with TRBJ2-1; 9 positions match TRBD1. Germline CDR1 is LGHDT and CDR2 is YNNKEL (reference sequence). The CDR3 runs to 14 residues. Trimming at V came to 4 bases and at J to 8 bases, leaving 6 bases not matched to a gene. CDR3 loop: CASSPRDRVYEQFF. In DNA form, the CDR3 reads TGTGCCAGCAGCCCCCGGGACAGGGTGTATGAGCAGTTCTTC.

The rearrangement joins TRBV28 to TRBJ1-5, with D tentatively TRBD1 (5 bases). V lost 7 bases and J lost 3, with 19 bases in between. The CDR3 length is 16 residues. The germline gives CDR1 MDHEN, CDR2 SYDVKM. CDR3 region: CASKFRQGRVNQPQHF. In DNA form, the CDR3 reads TGTGCCAGCAAGTTTAGGCAGGGCCGAGTCAATCAGCCCCAGCATTTT.

The chain links TRBV6-2 or TRBV6-3 to TRBJ2-5; the D is unclear. Germline V gives CDR1 MNHEY, CDR2 SVGEGT. This CDR3 is 15 amino acids long. Trimming removed 6 bases from V and 2 bases from J, with 16 bases in between. CDR3: CASRPPGQPQETQYF. CDR3 nucleotide sequence: TGTGCCAGCAGACCACCTGGGCAGCCACAAGAGACCCAGTACTTC.

The chain is built from TRBV5-1 and TRBJ1-2, with unresolved D. The V end was cut by 0 bases, the J end by 4 bases, with 10 bases between. This CDR3 has 14 amino acids. Per germline, CDR1 SGHRS and CDR2 YFSETQ. CDR3 nucleotides: TGCGCCAGCAGCTTGGACAGATTCAGCTATGGCTACACCTTC. It is translated as CASSLDRFSYGYTF. Full variable domain (outside the CDR3, taken from reference TRBV5-1 and TRBJ1-2): KAGVTQTPRYLIKTRGQQVTLSCSPISGHRSVSWYQQTPGQGLQFLFEYFSETQRNKGNFPGRFSGRQFSNSRSEMNVSTLELGDSALYLCASSLDRFSYGYTFGSGTRLTVV.

The rearrangement joins TRBV6-5 to TRBJ1-1, with 11 bases aligning to TRBD1. CDR1 is MNHEY, CDR2 SVGAGI, per germline. The CDR3 extends over 15 amino acids. V lost 2 bases to trimming and J lost 4 bases; unmatched junction nucleotides: 3. CDR3 protein: CASSYRDRGFTEAFF. CDR3 in DNA: TGTGCCAGCAGTTACCGGGACAGGGGGTTCACTGAAGCTTTCTTT.

In its sample, this clonotype was seen a few times. This sequence joins TRBV6-5 and TRBJ1-2; unclear D gene. The V gene lost 2 bases and the J gene lost 3 bases, with 13 bases spanning the gap. The CDR3 length is 15 residues. Germline V gene data show CDR1 as MNHEY and CDR2 as SVGAGI. The CDR3 loop is CASSYAVEQDYGYTF. CDR3 in DNA: TGTGCCAGCAGTTACGCGGTGGAACAAGACTATGGCTACACCTTC.

DNA for the CDR3: TGTGCCAGCTCGGCCCACGAGGGGGCCACAGATACGCAGTATTTT. It specifies CASSAHEGATDTQYF. The chain combines TRBV6-5 with TRBJ2-3, with 7 bases aligning to TRBD1. J gave up 2 bases and V 8 bases, and 10 bases lay outside the gene matches. Germline V gene sequence: CDR1 MNHEY, CDR2 SVGAGI. The CDR3 consists of 15 residues.

This clonotype was counted only a few times. The V gene is TRBV4-3, the J gene TRBJ2-1, with TRBD2 identical over 11 bases. The V gene's germline CDR1 is LGHNA and CDR2 YSLEER. J was trimmed by 4 bases and V by 3 bases; bases with no gene match: 8. The CDR3 covers 17 residues. The CDR3 reads CASSHHSLAGGYNEQFF. CDR3 coding DNA: TGCGCCAGCAGCCACCACTCGCTAGCGGGGGGATACAATGAGCAGTTCTTC.

This clonotype showed up just once. A much larger clone sits a single nucleotide away, making a read error possible. The V and J genes are TRBV20-1 and TRBJ2-1; possible D gene TRBD2, 6 bases. Germline assignment: CDR1 DFQATT and CDR2 SNEGSKA (reference sequence). V was pared by 6 bases and J by 5 bases, with 17 bases between. CDR3 size: 14 residues. The CDR3 bases are TGCAGTGCAAAAAAAAGGCGGGGCGACAATGAGCAGTTCTTC. This encodes CSAKKRRGDNEQFF.

This clonotype was seen only once. The V call is TRBV3-1, the J call TRBJ1-5; D may be TRBD1 (6 bases). Germline CDR1 and CDR2: LGHDT and YNNKEL (reference sequence). This CDR3 contains 15 residues. V lost 3 bases, J lost 0 bases, and 9 bases lay in between. CDR3 bases: TGTGCCAGCAGCCACGACAGGACTAGCAATCAGCCCCAGCATTTT. Translated: CASSHDRTSNQPQHF.

This clonotype came up a few times. This rearrangement joins TRBV6-5 to TRBJ2-1; TRBD1 matches 9 bases. The CDR3 spans 18 residues. Germline V CDR1 and CDR2: MNHEY, SVGAGI. V was pared by 2 bases and J by 7 bases, with 15 bases of the junction left unmatched. For the CDR3, the DNA is TGTGCCAGCAGTTACGAACAGTGGACAGGGGATTTGGGGAATGAGCAGTTCTTC. Protein sequence: CASSYEQWTGDLGNEQFF.

In the case of this clonotype: A much larger clone differs by one base, so this may be a read error. CDR3 protein: CASSPPQRYTDTQYF. The CDR3 region has the DNA TGTGCCAGCTCACCCCCACAGAGGTACACAGATACGCAGTATTTT. The V gene is TRBV18, the J gene TRBJ2-3, with D unresolved. V was pared by 3 bases and J by 2 bases, with 12 bases between. The CDR3 spans 15 residues. Germline lookup yields CDR1 KGHSH and CDR2 LQKENI. The whole variable domain, filled in from reference TRBV18 and TRBJ2-3, reads NAGVMQNPRHLVRRRGQEARLRCSPMKGHSHVYWYRQLPEEGLKFMVYLQKENIIDESGMPKERFSAEFPKEGPSILRIQQVVRGDSAAYFCASSPPQRYTDTQYFGPGTRLTVL.

The chain recombines TRBV29-1 with TRBJ1-2; D not certain. Germline-derived CDR1 and CDR2 are SQVTM and ANQGSEA. Trimming took 6 bases from V and 6 from J, leaving 17 bases between them. The CDR3 sequence is 13 residues long. The CDR3 nucleotides are TGCAGCGTCGTCCAGAACTTAGGGAATGGCTACACCTTC. Protein sequence: CSVVQNLGNGYTF.

This rearrangement joins TRBV7-9 to TRBJ2-5, with 8 bases fitting TRBD2. The J segment lost 11 bases and the V segment lost 5 bases, leaving 19 bases of the junction unmatched. The V gene's germline CDR1 is SEHNR and CDR2 FQNEAQ (reference sequence). The CDR3 is made up of 16 amino acids. As DNA, the CDR3 is TGTGCCAGCAGCCAAACCAGCGGGGGACTTTACAATGAGCAGTACTTC. This sequence encodes CASSQTSGGLYNEQYF.

The sample holds a few counts of this clonotype. V and J are TRBV5-1 and TRBJ2-7; D possibly uses TRBD1 or TRBD2 (5 bases each). Germline CDR1 is SGHRS and CDR2 is YFSETQ. Trimming left V 4 bases short and J 3 bases short, with 11 bases between. The length of the CDR3 is 13 residues. The CDR3 DNA is TGCGCCAGCAGCGTAGGGACGCGCTACGAGCAGTACTTC. It specifies CASSVGTRYEQYF.

V usage is TRBV11-2 and J usage is TRBJ2-7; D perhaps matches TRBD1 (5 bases). Trimming shortened V by 0 bases and J by 12 bases, and 12 bases separated the two germline ends. In germline, CDR1 is SGHAT, CDR2 FQNNGV. The CDR3 totals 12 residues. Here the CDR3 reads CASSLESGALYF. Here the CDR3 DNA reads TGTGCCAGCAGCTTAGAATCTGGGGCGTTGTACTTC.

The chain is built from TRBV7-2 and TRBJ1-3; D is unclear. V lost 7 bases to trimming and J lost 1 base, with 14 bases between them. Looked up from germline, CDR1 is SGHTA and CDR2 is FQGNSA. This CDR3 is built from 15 residues. CDR3 amino acids: CASTTRGGSGNTIYF. In DNA form, the CDR3 reads TGTGCCAGCACCACCAGAGGTGGGTCTGGAAACACCATATATTTT.

This chain connects TRBV7-9 to TRBJ2-7; a possible D gene is TRBD2 (5 bases). CDR1 is SEHNR and CDR2 is FQNEAQ in the germline V gene (reference sequence). Trimming removed 5 bases at V and 2 bases at J, with 13 bases between. The CDR3 covers 14 residues. The CDR3 sequence: CASSERPGTYEQYF. In nucleotides, the CDR3 is TGTGCCAGCAGCGAAAGGCCGGGAACCTACGAGCAGTACTTC.

This clonotype was seen only a few times. This rearrangement joins TRBV6-6 to TRBJ2-2; 7 bases agree with TRBD1. Unmatched junction bases numbered 6, after V lost 6 bases and J lost 5 bases. Looked up from germline, CDR1 is MNHNY and CDR2 is SVGAGI (reference sequence). The CDR3 covers 14 residues. The CDR3 here is CASRYTGETGELFF. CDR3 bases: TGTGCCAGCAGATATACAGGGGAAACCGGGGAGCTGTTTTTT.

In the case of this clonotype: This sequence may be a read error, since a much larger clone differs from it by one base. V usage is TRBV20-1 and J usage is TRBJ2-1, with D hard to call. V dropped 3 bases and J dropped 7 bases, with 7 bases sitting between them. Germline V gives CDR1 DFQATT, CDR2 SNEGSKA (reference sequence). The CDR3 is made up of 11 amino acids. The CDR3 DNA follows: TGCAGTGCTAGGAGTGGTAATGAGCAGTTCTTC. Encoded protein: CSARSGNEQFF.

The V gene is TRBV27, the J gene TRBJ2-2; a weak D match, TRBD2 (5 bases). Germline lookup yields CDR1 MNHEY and CDR2 SMNVEV (reference sequence). This CDR3 comprises 18 residues. Between the trimmed V and J ends, which lost 5 bases and 3 bases, there was a span of 22 bases. The CDR3 protein is CASSPNPPSGFHTGELFF. The CDR3 DNA sequence: TGTGCCAGCAGTCCAAACCCGCCCTCGGGGTTTCACACCGGGGAGCTGTTTTTT.

The chain is built from TRBV20-1 and TRBJ1-5; D remains unclear. There are 13 residues in the CDR3. The germline V and J ends were trimmed by 0 bases and 9 bases, with 12 bases remaining between them. CDR1 DFQATT and CDR2 SNEGSKA come from the germline V gene (reference sequence). As DNA, the CDR3 is TGCAGTGCTAGAGATGGCACCCTGGGGCCCCAGCATTTT. Amino acid sequence: CSARDGTLGPQHF.

J is TRBJ1-1 and V is TRBV5-1; 7 positions agree with TRBD1. The CDR3 spans 15 residues. The trim removed 3 bases at V and 0 bases at J, leaving 5 bases unmatched. CDR1 and CDR2 from the germline V gene are SGHRS and YFSETQ. CDR3 sequence reads: CASSSLQGLNTEAFF. The CDR3 nucleotides are TGCGCCAGCAGCTCGTTACAGGGGTTGAACACTGAAGCTTTCTTT.

This sequence joins TRBV12-3 or TRBV12-4 and TRBJ1-2; D gene unclear. V shed 5 bases and J shed 2 bases, with 9 bases lying between them. CDR3 length: 13 residues. In DNA form, the CDR3 reads TGTGCCAGCAGTCCCCGCCTAAACTATGGCTACACCTTC. Translation: CASSPRLNYGYTF.

The V gene is TRBV6-2 or TRBV6-3, the J gene TRBJ2-5; no clear D gene. Germline assignment: CDR1 MNHEY and CDR2 SVGEGT. The length of the CDR3 is 12 residues. V lost 6 bases to trimming and J lost 13 bases, with 18 bases between them. CDR3 DNA: TGTGCCAGCAGGTACGTCGGTGCCGAGGCGTACTTC. Translating gives CASRYVGAEAYF.

A word on this clonotype: This clone may be a read error of a much larger clone one base away. The V and J genes are TRBV3-1 and TRBJ2-1; D is perhaps TRBD1 (6 bases). Per the germline V gene, CDR1 is LGHDT and CDR2 is YNNKEL (reference sequence). The CDR3 length is 12 residues. The CDR3 DNA follows: TGTGCCAGCCACAGGGACGACAATGAGCGGTTCTTC. This encodes CASHRDDNERFF.

This chain uses TRBV12-3 or TRBV12-4 with TRBJ1-5; D remains unclear. The V end lost 1 base, the J end lost 5 bases, and 15 bases lay between the germline ends. This CDR3 contains 16 residues. The CDR3 bases are TGTGCCAGCAGTTTAGGACGGGATCCAGAGCATCAGCCCCAGCATTTT. It encodes CASSLGRDPEHQPQHF.